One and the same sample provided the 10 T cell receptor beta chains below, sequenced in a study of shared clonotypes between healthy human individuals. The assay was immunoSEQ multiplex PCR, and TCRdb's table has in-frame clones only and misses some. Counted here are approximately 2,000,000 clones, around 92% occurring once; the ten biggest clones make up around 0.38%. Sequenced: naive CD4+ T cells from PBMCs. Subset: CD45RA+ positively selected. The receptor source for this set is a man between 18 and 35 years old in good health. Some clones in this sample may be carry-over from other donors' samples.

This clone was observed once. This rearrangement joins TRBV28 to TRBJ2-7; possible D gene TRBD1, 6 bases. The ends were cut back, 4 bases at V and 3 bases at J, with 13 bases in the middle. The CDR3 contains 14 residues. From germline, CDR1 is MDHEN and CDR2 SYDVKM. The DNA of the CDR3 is TGTGCCAGCAGTTGGGACACTTCATTCTACGAGCAGTACTTC. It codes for CASSWDTSFYEQYF.

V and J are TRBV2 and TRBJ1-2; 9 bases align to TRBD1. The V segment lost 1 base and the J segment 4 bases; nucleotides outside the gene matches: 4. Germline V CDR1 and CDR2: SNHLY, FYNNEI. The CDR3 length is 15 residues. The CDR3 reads CASSEVVTGGYGYTF. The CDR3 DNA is TGTGCCAGCAGTGAAGTGGTGACAGGGGGCTATGGCTACACCTTC.

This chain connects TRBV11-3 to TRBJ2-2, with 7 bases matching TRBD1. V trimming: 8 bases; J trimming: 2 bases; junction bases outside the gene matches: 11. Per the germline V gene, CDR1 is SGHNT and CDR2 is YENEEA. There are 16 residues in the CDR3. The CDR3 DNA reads TGTGCCAGCTCTCACCCAAGGGGGCGCAACACCGGGGAGCTGTTTTTT. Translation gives CASSHPRGRNTGELFF.

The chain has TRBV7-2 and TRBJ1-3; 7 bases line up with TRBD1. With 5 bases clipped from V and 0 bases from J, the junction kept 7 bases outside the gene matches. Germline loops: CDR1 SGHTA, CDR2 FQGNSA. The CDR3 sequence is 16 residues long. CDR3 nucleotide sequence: TGTGCCAGCAGCCAGGGACAGCCGAGCTCTGGAAACACCATATATTTT. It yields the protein CASSQGQPSSGNTIYF.

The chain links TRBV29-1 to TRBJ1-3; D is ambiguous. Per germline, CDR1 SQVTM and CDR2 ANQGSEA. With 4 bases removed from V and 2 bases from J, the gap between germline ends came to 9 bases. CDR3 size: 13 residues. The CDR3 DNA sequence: TGCAGCGTTGTTCTCGTCGCTGGAAACACCATATATTTT. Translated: CSVVLVAGNTIYF.

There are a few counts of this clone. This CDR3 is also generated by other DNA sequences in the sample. CDR3 sequence: CASSLSGGTEAFF. CDR3 sequence (DNA): TGTGCCAGCAGTTTATCTGGGGGCACTGAAGCTTTCTTT. The chain has TRBV28 and TRBJ1-1; D might be TRBD1 (5 bases). The V end was cut by 1 base, the J end by 4 bases, with 7 bases between. CDR3 length: 13 residues. Germline V CDR1 and CDR2: MDHEN, SYDVKM.

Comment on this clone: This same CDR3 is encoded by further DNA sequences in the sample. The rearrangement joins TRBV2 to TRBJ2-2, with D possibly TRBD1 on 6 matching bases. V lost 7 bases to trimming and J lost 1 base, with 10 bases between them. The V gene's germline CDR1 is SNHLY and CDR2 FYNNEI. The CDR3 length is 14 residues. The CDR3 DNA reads TGTGCCAGCATACAGGACAGGAACACCGGGGAGCTGTTTTTT. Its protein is CASIQDRNTGELFF.

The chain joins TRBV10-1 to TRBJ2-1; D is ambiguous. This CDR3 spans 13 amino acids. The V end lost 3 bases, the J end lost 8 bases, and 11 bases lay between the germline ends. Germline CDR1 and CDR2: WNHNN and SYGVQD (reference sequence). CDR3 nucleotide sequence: TGCGCCAGCAGTGAATTAGGAGCCGATGAGCAGTTCTTC. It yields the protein CASSELGADEQFF.

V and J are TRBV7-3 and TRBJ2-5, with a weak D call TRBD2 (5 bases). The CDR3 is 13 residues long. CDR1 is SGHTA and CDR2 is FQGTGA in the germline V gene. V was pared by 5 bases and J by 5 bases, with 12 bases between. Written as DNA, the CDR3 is TGTGCCAGCAGCCTCCGGGATGCTGAGACCCAGTACTTC. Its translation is CASSLRDAETQYF. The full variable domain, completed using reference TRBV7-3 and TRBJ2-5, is GAGVSQTPSNKVTEKGKYVELRCDPISGHTALYWYRQSLGQGPEFLIYFQGTGAADDSGLPNDRFFAVRPEGSVSTLKIQRTERGDSAVYLCASSLRDAETQYFGPGTRLLVL.

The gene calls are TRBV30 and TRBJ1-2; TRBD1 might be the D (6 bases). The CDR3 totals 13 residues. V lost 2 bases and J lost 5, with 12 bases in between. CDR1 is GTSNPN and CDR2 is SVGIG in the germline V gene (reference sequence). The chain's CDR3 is CAWSWDTIYGYTF. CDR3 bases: TGTGCCTGGAGTTGGGACACCATATATGGCTACACCTTC.